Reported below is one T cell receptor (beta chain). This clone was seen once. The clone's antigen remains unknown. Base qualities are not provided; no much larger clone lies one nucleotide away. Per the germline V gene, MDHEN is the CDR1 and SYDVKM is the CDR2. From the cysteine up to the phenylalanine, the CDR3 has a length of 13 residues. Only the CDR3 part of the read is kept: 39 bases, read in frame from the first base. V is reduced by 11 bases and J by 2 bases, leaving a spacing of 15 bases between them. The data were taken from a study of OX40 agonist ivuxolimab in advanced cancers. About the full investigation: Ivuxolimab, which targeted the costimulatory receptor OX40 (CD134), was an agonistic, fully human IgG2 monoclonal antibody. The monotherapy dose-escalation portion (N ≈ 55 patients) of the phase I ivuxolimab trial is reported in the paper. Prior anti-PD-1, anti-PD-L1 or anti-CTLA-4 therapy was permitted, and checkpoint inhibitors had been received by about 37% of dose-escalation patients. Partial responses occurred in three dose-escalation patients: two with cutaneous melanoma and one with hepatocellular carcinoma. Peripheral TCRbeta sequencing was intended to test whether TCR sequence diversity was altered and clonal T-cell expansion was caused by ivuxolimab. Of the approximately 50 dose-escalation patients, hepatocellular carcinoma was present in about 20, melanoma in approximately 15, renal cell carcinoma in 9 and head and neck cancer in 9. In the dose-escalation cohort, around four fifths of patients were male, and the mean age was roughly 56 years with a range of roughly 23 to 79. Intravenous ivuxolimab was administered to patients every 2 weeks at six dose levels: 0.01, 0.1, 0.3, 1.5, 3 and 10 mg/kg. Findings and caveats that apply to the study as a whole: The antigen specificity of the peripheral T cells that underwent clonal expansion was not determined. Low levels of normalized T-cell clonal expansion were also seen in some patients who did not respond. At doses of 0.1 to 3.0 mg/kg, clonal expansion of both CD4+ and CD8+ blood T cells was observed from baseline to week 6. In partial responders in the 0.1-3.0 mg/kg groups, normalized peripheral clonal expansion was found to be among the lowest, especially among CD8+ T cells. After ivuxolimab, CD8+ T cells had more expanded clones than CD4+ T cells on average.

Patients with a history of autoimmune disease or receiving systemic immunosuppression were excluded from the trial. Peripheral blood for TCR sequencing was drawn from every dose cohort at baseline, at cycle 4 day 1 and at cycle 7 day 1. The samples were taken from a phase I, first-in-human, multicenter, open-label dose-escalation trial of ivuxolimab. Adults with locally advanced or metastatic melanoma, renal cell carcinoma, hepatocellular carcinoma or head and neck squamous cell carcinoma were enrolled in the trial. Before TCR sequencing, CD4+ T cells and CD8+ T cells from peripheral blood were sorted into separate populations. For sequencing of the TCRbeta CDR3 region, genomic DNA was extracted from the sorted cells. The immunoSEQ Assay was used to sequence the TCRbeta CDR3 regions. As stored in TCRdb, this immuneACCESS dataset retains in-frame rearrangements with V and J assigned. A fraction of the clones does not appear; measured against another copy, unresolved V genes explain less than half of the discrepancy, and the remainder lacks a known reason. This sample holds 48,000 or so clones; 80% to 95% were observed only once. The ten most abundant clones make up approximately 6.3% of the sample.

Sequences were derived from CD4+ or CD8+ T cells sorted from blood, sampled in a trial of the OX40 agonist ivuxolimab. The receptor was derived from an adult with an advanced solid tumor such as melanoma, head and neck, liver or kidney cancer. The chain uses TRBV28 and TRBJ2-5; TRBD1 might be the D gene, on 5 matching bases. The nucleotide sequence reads TGTGCCTCCTCTTCAACAGGTCAAGAGACCCAGTACTTC. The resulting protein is CASSSTGQETQYF.